The clone carrying this T cell receptor beta chain was seen more than once but under ten times. Its antigen remains unidentified. J lost 2 bases, V lost 6 bases, and 13 bases had no gene match. The CDR3 length is 16 residues. CDR1 is DFQATT, CDR2 SNEGSKA, per germline (reference sequence). These data come from a study of T cells after yellow fever vaccination. Whole-study context: Some fractions had low cell numbers, and these were prepared with SMART-Seq v4 Ultra Low Input. Study-wide results and caveats: Although most clonotypes did not, a small share appeared in both CD4 and CD8 compartments.

For TCR, cDNA came from 5'RACE template switching, which added a universal primer site and UMIs. TCRdb itself ran the 5' RACE reads through MiXCR, one entry per CDR3 protein. The table has some 600,000 distinct CDR3 sequences, around 16% seen once. The sample in question was PBMCs, obtained roughly 5 days after the first yellow fever vaccination. This sequence originates from a young man who received the YFV17D yellow fever vaccine. The rearrangement joins TRBV20-1 to TRBJ2-3, with 8 bases matching TRBD2. The DNA of the CDR3 is TGCAGTGCCAACGACGTTAGAGCGGGGGCCACAGATACGCAGTATTTT. Residues: CSANDVRAGATDTQYF.